A single sample gave rise to the 20 T cell receptor beta chains below, sequenced in a study of shared clonotypes between healthy human individuals. The data were produced by immunoSEQ multiplex PCR, yet TCRdb's version contains in-frame clones alone and is incomplete. The sample yields about 2.4 million clones, 85% to 95% seen once. The sample comprised naive CD4+ T cells sorted from blood. The subset here: CD45RA+ positively selected. Receptors were obtained from a man in his late teens or twenties in good health.

V is TRBV7-2 and J is TRBJ2-4; 13 bases are shared with TRBD2. With 3 bases clipped from V and 6 bases from J, the junction kept 11 bases outside the gene matches. Germline loops: CDR1 SGHTA, CDR2 FQGNSA. The CDR3 contains 18 residues. The CDR3 DNA reads TGTGCCAGCAGCTTGATACTTACTAGCGGGGGGGCTCGAAACATTCAGTACTTC. Its protein product is CASSLILTSGGARNIQYF.

The CDR3 DNA follows: TGTGCCAGCAGTCTAAATGGGGCTGGAGAAAAACTGTTTTTT. Residues: CASSLNGAGEKLFF. The rearrangement joins TRBV6-6 to TRBJ1-4; TRBD1 might be the D (5 bases). The germline V and J ends were trimmed by 5 bases and 8 bases, with 15 bases remaining between them. From germline, CDR1 is MNHNY and CDR2 SVGAGI (reference sequence). The CDR3 totals 14 residues.

The chain is built from TRBV6-1 and TRBJ2-2; the D is unclear. V shed 1 base and J shed 2 bases, with 8 bases lying between them. Germline CDR1 reads MNHNS; CDR2 reads SASEGT. CDR3 length equals 15 residues. The CDR3 region is CASSEVASNTGELFF. The DNA of the CDR3 is TGTGCCAGCAGTGAAGTGGCTTCCAACACCGGGGAGCTGTTTTTT.

The V and J genes are TRBV4-2 and TRBJ2-2, with 9 bases identical to TRBD1. With 4 bases clipped from V and 4 bases from J, the junction kept 10 bases outside the gene matches. CDR3 length: 17 amino acids. The germline CDR1 and CDR2 sequences are LGHNA and YNFKEQ. In nucleotides, the CDR3 is TGTGCCAGCAGCCCACCCGCGGACAGGGGTGGCACCGGGGAGCTGTTTTTT. Its translation: CASSPPADRGGTGELFF.

This clone was detected only once. The V call is TRBV6-5, the J call TRBJ2-5, with unresolved D. From germline, CDR1 is MNHEY and CDR2 SVGAGI. This CDR3 has 12 residues. V lost 7 bases and J lost 4, with 10 bases in between. Written as DNA, the CDR3 is TGTGCCAGCACTTCTCCGGGAGAGACCCAGTACTTC. This sequence encodes CASTSPGETQYF.

The count of this clone is one. This chain joins TRBV29-1 and TRBJ2-7; 7 bases map to TRBD2. CDR1 SQVTM and CDR2 ANQGSEA come from the germline V gene. With 5 bases clipped from V and 6 bases from J, the junction kept 10 bases outside the gene matches. The CDR3 consists of 13 residues. As DNA, the CDR3 is TGCAGCGTTCGTCGGGACCCGGGGGGCGAGCAGTACTTC. It encodes CSVRRDPGGEQYF.

The V call is TRBV7-2, the J call TRBJ1-2; possible D gene TRBD1, 5 bases. V was trimmed by 1 base and J by 5 bases, leaving 8 bases between them. There are 13 residues in the CDR3. In germline, CDR1 is SGHTA, CDR2 FQGNSA. CDR3 amino acids: CASSLVREYGYTF. The CDR3 bases are TGTGCCAGCAGCTTAGTCAGGGAATATGGCTACACCTTC. The whole variable domain, remainder taken from reference TRBV7-2 and TRBJ1-2, is GAGVSQSPSNKVTEKGKDVELRCDPISGHTALYWYRQSLGQGLEFLIYFQGNSAPDKSGLPSDRFSAERTGGSVSTLTIQRTQQEDSAVYLCASSLVREYGYTFGSGTRLTVV.

The chain employs TRBV5-1 and TRBJ2-7; a weak D match, TRBD1 (5 bases). V dropped 4 bases and J dropped 0 bases, with 11 bases sitting between them. Germline V CDR1 and CDR2: SGHRS, YFSETQ. The CDR3 sequence is 14 residues long. This CDR3 is CASSLQVSSYEQYF. The CDR3 nucleotides are TGCGCCAGCAGCCTACAGGTTAGCTCCTACGAGCAGTACTTC.

V gene TRBV5-4 combines with J gene TRBJ2-3, with 8 bases identical to TRBD2. The CDR3 is 15 amino acids. Germline CDR1 and CDR2: SGHNT and YYREEE (reference sequence). J gave up 4 bases and V 0 bases, and 4 bases lay outside the gene matches. The CDR3: CASSLERGTADTQYF. CDR3 DNA sequence: TGTGCCAGCAGCTTGGAGCGGGGGACGGCAGATACGCAGTATTTT.

The chain is built from TRBV30 and TRBJ1-2; D remains unclear. The germline CDR1 and CDR2 sequences are GTSNPN and SVGIG (reference sequence). The ends were cut back, 0 bases at V and 8 bases at J, with 16 bases in the middle. The CDR3 has 14 residues. This chain's CDR3 is CAWSVEGMVRGYTF. CDR3 coding DNA: TGTGCCTGGAGTGTTGAGGGAATGGTGAGGGGCTACACCTTC.

As concerns this clone: The identical CDR3 is also encoded by other nucleotide sequences in the sample. The chain joins TRBV7-2 to TRBJ2-1; 13 bases are shared with TRBD2. The CDR3 extends over 15 amino acids. V trimming: 5 bases; J trimming: 6 bases; junction bases outside the gene matches: 4. Germline CDR1 reads SGHTA; CDR2 reads FQGNSA. This CDR3 is CASSRGLAGANEQFF. DNA of the CDR3: TGTGCCAGCAGCCGAGGACTAGCGGGGGCCAATGAGCAGTTCTTC.

This chain uses TRBV10-3 with TRBJ2-7; TRBD1 agrees at 7 bases. Losses at the gene ends were 6 bases for V and 0 bases for J; bases not matched to a gene: 8. The germline V gene has CDR1 ENHRY and CDR2 SYGVKD. There are 15 residues in the CDR3. Written as DNA, the CDR3 is TGTGCCATCAGACCAAGGACAGGAGCCTCCTACGAGCAGTACTTC. Its translation is CAIRPRTGASYEQYF.

The chain employs TRBV19 and TRBJ1-1; 10 positions agree with TRBD1. Germline lookup yields CDR1 LNHDA and CDR2 SQIVND (reference sequence). This CDR3 region has 15 residues. V lost 1 base to trimming and J lost 4 bases; unmatched junction nucleotides: 3. The CDR3 DNA sequence: TGTGCCAGTAGTATAGGGGACAGGGGCTTCACTGAAGCTTTCTTT. Translating gives CASSIGDRGFTEAFF.

With respect to this clone: Other nucleotide sequences from this sample produce the same CDR3. The rearrangement uses TRBV5-1 and TRBJ2-2; unclear D gene. V was shortened by 0 bases and J by 0 bases, with 9 bases between the two germline ends. The CDR3 sequence is 16 residues long. Germline CDR1 reads SGHRS; CDR2 reads YFSETQ. The CDR3 DNA follows: TGCGCCAGCAGCTTGGGTACTTCCGCGAACACCGGGGAGCTGTTTTTT. It codes for CASSLGTSANTGELFF.

The CDR3 DNA reads TGTGCCAGCAAGCGGGGGGTGAAGAGCTCCTACAATGAGCAGTTCTTC. The encoded protein is CASKRGVKSSYNEQFF. V and J are TRBV7-2 and TRBJ2-1; TRBD2 agrees at 9 bases. In germline, CDR1 is SGHTA, CDR2 FQGNSA. Trimming at V came to 7 bases and at J to 0 bases, leaving 7 bases not matched to a gene. This CDR3 is built from 16 residues.

The rearrangement joins TRBV5-6 to TRBJ1-1, with 8 bases fitting TRBD1. There are 15 residues in the CDR3. In germline, CDR1 is SGHDT, CDR2 YYEEEE. V lost 1 base and J lost 4; bases outside the gene matches: 6. CDR3 protein: CASSLSDREVTEAFF. The CDR3 region has the DNA TGTGCCAGCAGCTTGTCGGACAGGGAGGTCACTGAAGCTTTCTTT. Looking up the rest from reference TRBV5-6 and TRBJ1-1 gives the full variable domain: DAGVTQSPTHLIKTRGQQVTLRCSPKSGHDTVSWYQQALGQGPQFIFQYYEEEERQRGNFPDRFSGHQFPNYSSELNVNALLLGDSALYLCASSLSDREVTEAFFGQGTRLTVV.

The CDR3 sequence is CASSWGRGLNTEAFF. DNA of the CDR3: TGTGCCAGCAGTTGGGGGAGGGGGTTGAACACTGAAGCTTTCTTT. The J gene is TRBJ1-1, the V gene TRBV2; tentatively, D is TRBD1 (6 bases). The germline V and J ends were trimmed by 5 bases and 0 bases, with 13 bases remaining between them. This CDR3 spans 15 amino acids. Germline CDR1 is SNHLY and CDR2 is FYNNEI.

This clone was observed a single time. V gene TRBV2 combines with J gene TRBJ1-6, with 8 bases that match TRBD1. The CDR3 loop spans 14 amino acids. CDR1 is SNHLY and CDR2 is FYNNEI in the germline V gene. Trimming took 6 bases from V and 6 from J; bases not matched to a gene: 4. CDR3 bases: TGTGCCAGCAGGGGACAGGTTTCTAATTCACCCCTCCACTTT. This codes for CASRGQVSNSPLHF.

This clone has a single count. J is TRBJ2-7 and V is TRBV10-3; D is undetermined. V was trimmed by 0 bases and J by 2 bases, leaving 14 bases between them. The CDR3 has 16 residues. The germline gives CDR1 ENHRY, CDR2 SYGVKD. CDR3: CAISESTRKGTYEQYF. DNA for the CDR3: TGTGCCATCAGTGAGTCTACCCGGAAAGGGACCTACGAGCAGTACTTC.

About this clone: The same CDR3 is also encoded by other DNA sequences in this sample. This rearrangement joins TRBV5-1 to TRBJ2-7, with 9 bases matching TRBD1. Trimming removed 0 bases from V and 6 bases from J; junction bases left unmatched: 4. The CDR3 runs 14 residues. Germline V gene lookup returns CDR1 SGHRS and CDR2 YFSETQ. The CDR3 reads CASSLAGQGSEQYF. The CDR3 nucleotides are TGCGCCAGCAGCTTGGCCGGACAGGGGAGCGAGCAGTACTTC.